The sample holds a few counts of the clone carrying this TCR beta chain. Germline-derived CDR1 and CDR2 are SNHLY and FYNNEI. CDR3 length equals 15 residues. V was clipped by 6 bases and J by 6 bases; unmatched bases: 10. Clones were read by immunoSEQ multiplex PCR, and TCRdb kept only the in-frame ones, dropping some. The table records about 55,000 clones, around 90% of them present only once. These data originate in a study of blood T cell repertoires in COVID-19. The overall study: COVID-19 samples, acute and convalescent, were from the United States, Italy and Spain.

This chain connects TRBV2 to TRBJ1-5, with 8 bases that match TRBD1. Sequencing was performed on peripheral blood. The TCR sequence derives from a human donor with active COVID-19. The donor label of this sample is uncertain. CDR3 in DNA: TGTGCCAGCAGACCGGACAGGGAGGGTGGTCAGCCCCAGCATTTT. It is translated as CASRPDREGGQPQHF.